A selection of T cell receptor beta chains follows, all from one sample in a study of blood T cell repertoires in COVID-19. Measured with immunoSEQ multiplex PCR; TCRdb has only the in-frame clones, and not every one. The sample has about 160,000 clones; approximately 90% are singletons. The sample taken for sequencing was peripheral blood. Source of these receptors: a woman aged 60-70 years with active or convalescent COVID-19. The CDR3 runs from the conserved cysteine through the conserved F or W. Each record gives: J gene, D gene, V gene, clone size, CDR3 protein, CDR3 DNA. D genes are given only for firm matches. Rows may omit the clone size; those that give it use once, few, many or a size class.

j_call: TRBJ2-7
d_call: -
v_call: TRBV6-2/TRBV6-3
clone_size: -
cdr3_aa: CASSYQQGYEQYF
cdr3_nt: TGTGCCAGCAGTTACCAACAGGGTTACGAGCAGTACTTC

j_call: TRBJ1-4
d_call: TRBD1
v_call: TRBV7-2
clone_size: -
cdr3_aa: CASSLAGTEPLFF
cdr3_nt: TGTGCCAGCAGCTTAGCCGGGACAGAGCCCCTTTTTTTT

j_call: TRBJ1-1
d_call: TRBD1
v_call: TRBV6-5
clone_size: -
cdr3_aa: CAGRQGREAFF
cdr3_nt: TGTGCCGGCCGACAGGGGAGAGAAGCTTTCTTT

j_call: TRBJ2-7
d_call: -
v_call: TRBV19
clone_size: -
cdr3_aa: CASSTSQGSYEQYF
cdr3_nt: TGTGCCAGTAGTACCTCACAGGGATCCTACGAGCAGTACTTC

j_call: TRBJ1-1
d_call: -
v_call: TRBV12-3/TRBV12-4
clone_size: -
cdr3_aa: CATRPRSHTEAFF
cdr3_nt: TGTGCCACCCGACCGAGGAGTCACACTGAAGCTTTCTTT

j_call: TRBJ2-1
d_call: TRBD1
v_call: TRBV3-1/TRBV3-2
clone_size: -
cdr3_aa: CASSQDRTGFYNEQFF
cdr3_nt: TGTGCCAGCAGCCAGGATAGGACAGGTTTCTACAATGAGCAGTTCTTC

j_call: TRBJ2-7
d_call: -
v_call: TRBV3-1/TRBV3-2
clone_size: few
cdr3_aa: CASSRRPQDSEQYF
cdr3_nt: TGTGCCAGCAGCCGCCGTCCCCAGGATTCCGAGCAGTACTTC

j_call: TRBJ2-1
d_call: TRBD1
v_call: TRBV18
clone_size: -
cdr3_aa: CASEGQGGYNEQFF
cdr3_nt: TGTGCCAGCGAGGGACAGGGGGGTTACAATGAGCAGTTCTTC

j_call: TRBJ2-7
d_call: -
v_call: TRBV5-4
clone_size: -
cdr3_aa: CASSREFEQYF
cdr3_nt: TGTGCCAGCAGCCGGGAATTCGAGCAGTACTTC

j_call: TRBJ1-2
d_call: -
v_call: TRBV12-3/TRBV12-4
clone_size: -
cdr3_aa: CASSPTDTIYTF
cdr3_nt: TGTGCCAGCAGTCCAACCGACACAATCTACACCTTC

j_call: TRBJ1-1
d_call: TRBD1
v_call: TRBV19
clone_size: once
cdr3_aa: CASVQDRHEAFF
cdr3_nt: TGTGCCAGTGTCCAGGACAGGCATGAAGCTTTCTTT

j_call: TRBJ2-1
d_call: -
v_call: TRBV18
clone_size: -
cdr3_aa: CASSPSTGTPYNEQFF
cdr3_nt: TGTGCCAGCTCACCATCGACCGGGACACCATACAATGAGCAGTTCTTC

j_call: TRBJ2-1
d_call: -
v_call: TRBV10-3
clone_size: -
cdr3_aa: CAIRTSDEQFF
cdr3_nt: TGTGCCATCAGGACCAGCGATGAGCAGTTCTTC

j_call: TRBJ1-5
d_call: -
v_call: TRBV27
clone_size: -
cdr3_aa: CASSSIQGGQPQHF
cdr3_nt: TGTGCCAGCAGTTCTATACAGGGTGGCCAGCCCCAGCATTTT

j_call: TRBJ1-6
d_call: -
v_call: TRBV19
clone_size: few
cdr3_aa: CASSIAALSNSPLHF
cdr3_nt: TGTGCCAGTAGTATAGCCGCACTGAGTAATTCACCCCTCCACTTT

j_call: TRBJ1-6
d_call: TRBD1
v_call: TRBV6-5
clone_size: -
cdr3_aa: CASKDRVDSPLHF
cdr3_nt: TGTGCCAGCAAAGACAGGGTGGATTCACCCCTCCACTTT

j_call: TRBJ1-2
d_call: -
v_call: TRBV4-3
clone_size: -
cdr3_aa: CASSQVGGVDGYTF
cdr3_nt: TGCGCCAGCAGCCAAGTTGGAGGGGTTGATGGCTACACCTTC

j_call: TRBJ1-2
d_call: -
v_call: TRBV4-3
clone_size: -
cdr3_aa: CASSQDSRGTGGYTF
cdr3_nt: TGCGCCAGCAGCCAAGATTCTCGGGGGACGGGTGGCTACACCTTC

j_call: TRBJ1-5
d_call: -
v_call: TRBV10-3
clone_size: -
cdr3_aa: CAISSTGLDQPQHF
cdr3_nt: TGTGCCATCAGCTCTACAGGGTTGGATCAGCCCCAGCATTTT

j_call: TRBJ1-1
d_call: -
v_call: TRBV7-3
clone_size: -
cdr3_aa: CASSLGNLQIKNTEAFF
cdr3_nt: TGTGCCAGCAGCTTAGGTAACCTCCAGATAAAGAACACTGAAGCTTTCTTT

j_call: TRBJ2-2
d_call: -
v_call: TRBV6-5
clone_size: -
cdr3_aa: CASTPWQNTGELFF
cdr3_nt: TGTGCCAGCACCCCCTGGCAAAACACCGGGGAGCTGTTTTTT

j_call: TRBJ2-3
d_call: -
v_call: TRBV12-3/TRBV12-4
clone_size: -
cdr3_aa: CASRGRAGDTQYF
cdr3_nt: TGTGCCAGTCGTGGGAGAGCTGGAGATACGCAGTATTTT

j_call: TRBJ1-1
d_call: -
v_call: TRBV5-6
clone_size: -
cdr3_aa: CASSLKGQNTEAFF
cdr3_nt: TGTGCCAGCAGCTTGAAGGGACAGAACACTGAAGCTTTCTTT

j_call: TRBJ2-3
d_call: -
v_call: TRBV2
clone_size: -
cdr3_aa: CASRLQGSSTDTQYF
cdr3_nt: TGTGCCAGCAGACTCCAGGGTTCTAGCACAGATACGCAGTATTTT

j_call: TRBJ2-7
d_call: -
v_call: TRBV6-4
clone_size: -
cdr3_aa: CASSTGMLSYEQYF
cdr3_nt: TGTGCCAGCAGTACCGGGATGCTCTCCTACGAGCAGTACTTC

j_call: TRBJ1-1
d_call: -
v_call: TRBV2
clone_size: -
cdr3_aa: CASSERGSTEAFF
cdr3_nt: TGTGCCAGCAGTGAACGGGGTAGCACTGAAGCTTTCTTT

j_call: TRBJ1-1
d_call: -
v_call: TRBV11-2
clone_size: once
cdr3_aa: CASSRGELVNTEAFF
cdr3_nt: TGTGCCAGCAGCCGCGGGGAGTTGGTGAACACTGAAGCTTTCTTT

j_call: TRBJ2-5
d_call: TRBD2
v_call: TRBV10-3
clone_size: -
cdr3_aa: CAISERGGVQETQYF
cdr3_nt: TGTGCCATCAGTGAGCGGGGGGGAGTCCAAGAGACCCAGTACTTC

j_call: TRBJ2-3
d_call: -
v_call: TRBV7-9
clone_size: -
cdr3_aa: CASSLYGTDTQYF
cdr3_nt: TGTGCCAGCAGCTTATACGGGACAGATACGCAGTATTTT

j_call: TRBJ1-6
d_call: -
v_call: TRBV19
clone_size: once
cdr3_aa: CASSFGSGDESPLHF
cdr3_nt: TGTGCCAGTAGTTTCGGGTCGGGGGATGAATCACCCCTCCACTTT

j_call: TRBJ2-3
d_call: -
v_call: TRBV18
clone_size: -
cdr3_aa: CASSPIGILSTDTQYF
cdr3_nt: TGTGCCAGCTCACCAATCGGGATCCTTAGCACAGATACGCAGTATTTT

j_call: TRBJ2-1
d_call: TRBD1
v_call: TRBV19
clone_size: -
cdr3_aa: CASTSSGTAYNEQFF
cdr3_nt: TGTGCCAGTACTAGTAGTGGGACAGCTTACAATGAGCAGTTCTTC

j_call: TRBJ1-6
d_call: TRBD1
v_call: TRBV6-4
clone_size: -
cdr3_aa: CASSDQGASGNSPLHF
cdr3_nt: TGTGCCAGCAGTGACCAGGGGGCTTCGGGAAATTCACCCCTCCACTTT

j_call: TRBJ1-5
d_call: TRBD1
v_call: TRBV19
clone_size: -
cdr3_aa: CASSIGGTGAQPQHF
cdr3_nt: TGTGCCAGTAGTATCGGCGGGACAGGGGCCCAGCCCCAGCATTTT

j_call: TRBJ1-5
d_call: -
v_call: TRBV12-5
clone_size: many
cdr3_aa: CASGHRADGSGNQPQHF
cdr3_nt: TGTGCTAGTGGGCACAGGGCAGATGGTTCGGGCAATCAGCCCCAGCATTTT

j_call: TRBJ1-6
d_call: TRBD1
v_call: TRBV10-3
clone_size: -
cdr3_aa: CAISFGTGQHSPLHF
cdr3_nt: TGTGCCATCAGTTTCGGGACAGGGCAGCATTCACCCCTCCACTTT

j_call: TRBJ2-3
d_call: TRBD2
v_call: TRBV11-2
clone_size: -
cdr3_aa: CASSLEPSGAGVRTDTQYF
cdr3_nt: TGTGCCAGCAGCTTAGAACCTAGCGGGGCCGGGGTGAGGACAGATACGCAGTATTTT

j_call: TRBJ2-7
d_call: -
v_call: TRBV6-1
clone_size: -
cdr3_aa: CASSESRGFAYEQYF
cdr3_nt: TGTGCCAGCAGTGAAAGTAGAGGGTTCGCCTACGAGCAGTACTTC

j_call: TRBJ1-2
d_call: -
v_call: TRBV25-1
clone_size: -
cdr3_aa: CASSENREPYGYTF
cdr3_nt: TGTGCCAGCAGTGAGAACCGGGAACCCTATGGCTACACCTTC

j_call: TRBJ1-2
d_call: TRBD1
v_call: TRBV12-3/TRBV12-4
clone_size: -
cdr3_aa: CASSSDRDHGYTF
cdr3_nt: TGTGCCAGCAGTTCGGACAGGGACCATGGCTACACCTTC

j_call: TRBJ1-1
d_call: TRBD1
v_call: TRBV12-5
clone_size: -
cdr3_aa: CASGLRGQGEHPPRLMNTEAFF
cdr3_nt: TGTGCTAGTGGTTTGAGGGGACAGGGGGAGCATCCACCGAGACTAATGAACACTGAAGCTTTCTTT